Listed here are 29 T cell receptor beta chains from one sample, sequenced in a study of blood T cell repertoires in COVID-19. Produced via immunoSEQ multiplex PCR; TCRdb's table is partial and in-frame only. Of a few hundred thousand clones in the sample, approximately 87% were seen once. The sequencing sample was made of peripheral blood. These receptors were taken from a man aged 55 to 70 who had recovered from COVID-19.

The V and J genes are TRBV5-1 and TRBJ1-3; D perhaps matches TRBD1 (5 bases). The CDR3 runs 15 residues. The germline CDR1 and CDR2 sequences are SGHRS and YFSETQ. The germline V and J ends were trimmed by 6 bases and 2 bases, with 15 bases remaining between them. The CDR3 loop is CASKLGGRAGNTIYF. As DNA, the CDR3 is TGCGCCAGCAAGCTTGGCGGCAGGGCTGGAAACACCATATATTTT.

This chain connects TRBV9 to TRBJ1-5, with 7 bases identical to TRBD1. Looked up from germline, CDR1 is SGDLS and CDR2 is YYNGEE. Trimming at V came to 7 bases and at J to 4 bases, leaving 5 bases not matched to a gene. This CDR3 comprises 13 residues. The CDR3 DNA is TGTGCCAGCTCCCAGGGACAGAATCAGCCCCAGCATTTT. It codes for CASSQGQNQPQHF.

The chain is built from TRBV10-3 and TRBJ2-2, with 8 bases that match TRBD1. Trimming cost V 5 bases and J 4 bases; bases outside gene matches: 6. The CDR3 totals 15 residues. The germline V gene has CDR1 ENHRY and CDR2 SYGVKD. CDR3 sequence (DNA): TGTGCCATCAGTTCGGACAGGGAAAGCACCGGGGAGCTGTTTTTT. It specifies CAISSDRESTGELFF.

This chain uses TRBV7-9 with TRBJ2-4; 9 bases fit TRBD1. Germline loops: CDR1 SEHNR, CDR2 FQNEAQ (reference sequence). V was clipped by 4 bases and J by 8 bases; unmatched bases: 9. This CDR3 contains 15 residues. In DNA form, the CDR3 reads TGTGCCAGCAGCTCCCGGGACAGGGTGGGTGACATTCAGTACTTC. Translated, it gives CASSSRDRVGDIQYF.

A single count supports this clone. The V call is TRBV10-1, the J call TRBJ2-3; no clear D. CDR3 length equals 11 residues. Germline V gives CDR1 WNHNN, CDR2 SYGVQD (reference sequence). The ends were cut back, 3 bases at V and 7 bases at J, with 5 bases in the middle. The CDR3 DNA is TGCGCCAGCAGTGAAGCTTATACGCAGTATTTT. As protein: CASSEAYTQYF.

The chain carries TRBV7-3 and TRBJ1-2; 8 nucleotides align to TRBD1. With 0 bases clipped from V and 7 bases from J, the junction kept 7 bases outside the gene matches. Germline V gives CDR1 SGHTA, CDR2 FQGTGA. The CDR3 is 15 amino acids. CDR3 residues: CASSLTRQGAGGYTF. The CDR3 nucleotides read TGTGCCAGCAGCTTAACGCGGCAGGGGGCAGGTGGCTACACCTTC.

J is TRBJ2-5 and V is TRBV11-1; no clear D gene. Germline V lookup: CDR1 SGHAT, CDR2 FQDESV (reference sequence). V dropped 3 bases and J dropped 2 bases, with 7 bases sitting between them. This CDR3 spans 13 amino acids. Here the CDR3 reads CASSFRYQETQYF. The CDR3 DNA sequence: TGTGCCAGCAGCTTCCGCTATCAAGAGACCCAGTACTTC.

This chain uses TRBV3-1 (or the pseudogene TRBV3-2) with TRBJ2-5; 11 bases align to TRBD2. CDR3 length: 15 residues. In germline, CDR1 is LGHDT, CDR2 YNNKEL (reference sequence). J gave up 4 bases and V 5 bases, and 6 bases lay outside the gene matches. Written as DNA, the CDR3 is TGTGCCAGCAGCGGGACTAGCGGTAACGGAGAGACCCAGTACTTC. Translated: CASSGTSGNGETQYF.

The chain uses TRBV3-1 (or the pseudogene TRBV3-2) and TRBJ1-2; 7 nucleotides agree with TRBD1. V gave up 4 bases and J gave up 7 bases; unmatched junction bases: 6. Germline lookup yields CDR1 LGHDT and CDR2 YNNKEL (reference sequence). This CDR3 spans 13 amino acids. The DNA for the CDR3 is TGTGCCAGCAGCCTCGGGACAGAACCTGGCTACACCTTC. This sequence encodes CASSLGTEPGYTF.

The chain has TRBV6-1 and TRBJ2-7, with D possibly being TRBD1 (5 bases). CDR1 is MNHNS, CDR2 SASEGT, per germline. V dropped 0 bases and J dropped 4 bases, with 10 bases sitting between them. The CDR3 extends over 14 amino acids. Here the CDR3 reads CASSEAGAEYEQYF. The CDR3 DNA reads TGTGCCAGCAGTGAAGCTGGGGCAGAGTACGAGCAGTACTTC.

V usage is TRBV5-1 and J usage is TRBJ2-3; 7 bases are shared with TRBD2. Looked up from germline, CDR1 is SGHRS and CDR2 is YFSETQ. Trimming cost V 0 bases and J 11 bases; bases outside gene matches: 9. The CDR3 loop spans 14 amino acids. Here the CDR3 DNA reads TGCGCCAGCAGCTTGGCGCTAGCGGACGGGAGGCAGTATTTT. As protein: CASSLALADGRQYF.

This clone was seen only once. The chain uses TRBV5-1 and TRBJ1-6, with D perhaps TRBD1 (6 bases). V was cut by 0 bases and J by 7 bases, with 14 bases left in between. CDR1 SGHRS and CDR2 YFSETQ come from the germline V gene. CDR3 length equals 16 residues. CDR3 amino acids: CASSLGLGARNSPLHF. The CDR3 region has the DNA TGCGCCAGCAGCTTGGGGTTGGGGGCGAGGAATTCACCCCTCCACTTT.

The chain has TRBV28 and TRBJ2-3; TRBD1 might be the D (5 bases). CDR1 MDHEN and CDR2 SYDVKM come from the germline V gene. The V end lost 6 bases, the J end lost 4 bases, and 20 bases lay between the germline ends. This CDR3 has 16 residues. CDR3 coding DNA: TGTGCCAGCAGGGGGCGTTTCGTTATTGGCCCAGATACGCAGTATTTT. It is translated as CASRGRFVIGPDTQYF.

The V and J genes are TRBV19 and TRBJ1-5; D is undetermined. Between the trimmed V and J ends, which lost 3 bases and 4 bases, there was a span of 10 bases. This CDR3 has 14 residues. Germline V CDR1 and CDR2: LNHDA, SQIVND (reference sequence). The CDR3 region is CASSMSMSNQPQHF. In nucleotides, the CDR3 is TGTGCCAGTAGTATGAGTATGTCGAATCAGCCCCAGCATTTT.

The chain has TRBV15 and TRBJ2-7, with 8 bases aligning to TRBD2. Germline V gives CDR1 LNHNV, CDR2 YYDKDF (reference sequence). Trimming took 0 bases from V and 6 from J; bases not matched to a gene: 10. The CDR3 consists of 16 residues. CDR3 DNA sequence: TGTGCCACCAGCAGAGATATCATGGCGGGAGGTGGCGAGCAGTACTTC. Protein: CATSRDIMAGGGEQYF.

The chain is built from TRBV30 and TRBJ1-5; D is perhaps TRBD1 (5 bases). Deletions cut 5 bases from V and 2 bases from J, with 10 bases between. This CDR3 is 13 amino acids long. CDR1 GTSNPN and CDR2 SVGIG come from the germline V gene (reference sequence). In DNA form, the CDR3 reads TGTGCCTGGGCCAGGGAGGGCAATCAGCCCCAGCATTTT. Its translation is CAWAREGNQPQHF.

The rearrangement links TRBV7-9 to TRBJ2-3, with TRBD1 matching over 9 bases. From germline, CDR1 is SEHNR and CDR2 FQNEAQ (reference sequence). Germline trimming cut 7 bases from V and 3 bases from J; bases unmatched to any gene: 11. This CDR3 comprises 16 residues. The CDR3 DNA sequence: TGTGCCAGCACTTACACAGGGGGCCTCGTTACAGATACGCAGTATTTT. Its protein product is CASTYTGGLVTDTQYF.

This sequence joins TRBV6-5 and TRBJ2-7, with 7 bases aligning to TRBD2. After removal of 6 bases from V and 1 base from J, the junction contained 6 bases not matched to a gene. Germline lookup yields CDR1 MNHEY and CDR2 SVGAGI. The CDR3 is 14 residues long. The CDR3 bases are TGTGCCAGCAGGACGTGGGGGGGGTCCTACGAGCAGTACTTC. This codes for CASRTWGGSYEQYF.

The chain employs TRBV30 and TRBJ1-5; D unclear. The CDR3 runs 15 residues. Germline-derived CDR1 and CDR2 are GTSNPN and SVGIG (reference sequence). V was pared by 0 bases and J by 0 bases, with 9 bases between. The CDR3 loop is CAWSVPQVSNQPQHF. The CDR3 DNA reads TGTGCCTGGAGTGTCCCCCAGGTTAGCAATCAGCCCCAGCATTTT.

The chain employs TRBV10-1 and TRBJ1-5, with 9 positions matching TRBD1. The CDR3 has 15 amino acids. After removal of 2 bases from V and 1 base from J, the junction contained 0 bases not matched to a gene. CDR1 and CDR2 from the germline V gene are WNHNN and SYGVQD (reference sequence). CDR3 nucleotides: TGCGCCAGCAGTGAGGGGACAGGGAGCAATCAGCCCCAGCATTTT. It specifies CASSEGTGSNQPQHF.

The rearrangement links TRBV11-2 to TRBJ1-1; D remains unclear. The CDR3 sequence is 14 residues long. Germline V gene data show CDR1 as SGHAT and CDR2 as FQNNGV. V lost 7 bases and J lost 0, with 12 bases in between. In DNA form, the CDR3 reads TGTGCCAGCACCCTGCGAGTCATGAACACTGAAGCTTTCTTT. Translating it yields CASTLRVMNTEAFF.

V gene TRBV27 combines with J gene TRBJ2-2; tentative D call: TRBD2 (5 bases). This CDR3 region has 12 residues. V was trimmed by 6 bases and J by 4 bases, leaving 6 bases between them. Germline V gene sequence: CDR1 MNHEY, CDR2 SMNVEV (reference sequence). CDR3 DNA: TGTGCCAGCAGGAGGGCCACCGGGGAGCTGTTTTTT. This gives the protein CASRRATGELFF.

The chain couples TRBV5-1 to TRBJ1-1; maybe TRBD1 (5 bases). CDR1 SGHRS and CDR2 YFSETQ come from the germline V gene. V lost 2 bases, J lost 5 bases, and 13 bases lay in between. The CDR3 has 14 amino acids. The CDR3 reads CASSLGEVGTEAFF. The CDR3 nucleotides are TGCGCCAGCAGCTTAGGGGAAGTTGGGACTGAAGCTTTCTTT.

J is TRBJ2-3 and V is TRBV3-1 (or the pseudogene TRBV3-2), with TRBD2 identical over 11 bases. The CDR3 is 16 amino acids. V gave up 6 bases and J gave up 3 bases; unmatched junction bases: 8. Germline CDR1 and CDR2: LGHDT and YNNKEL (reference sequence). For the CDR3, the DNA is TGTGCCAGCAGTCCGAGGCTAGCGGGAGGTACAGATACGCAGTATTTT. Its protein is CASSPRLAGGTDTQYF.

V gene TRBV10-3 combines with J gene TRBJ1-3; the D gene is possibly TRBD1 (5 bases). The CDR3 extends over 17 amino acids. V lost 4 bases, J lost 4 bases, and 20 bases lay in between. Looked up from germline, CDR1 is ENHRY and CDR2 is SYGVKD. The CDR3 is CAISAGEVGESGNTIYF. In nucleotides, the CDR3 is TGTGCCATCAGTGCCGGGGAGGTAGGGGAATCCGGAAACACCATATATTTT.

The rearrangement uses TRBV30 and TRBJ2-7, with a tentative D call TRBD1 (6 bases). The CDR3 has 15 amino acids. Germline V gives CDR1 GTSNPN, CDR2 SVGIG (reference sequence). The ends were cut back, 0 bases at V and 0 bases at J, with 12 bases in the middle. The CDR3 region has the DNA TGTGCCTGGAGTGTCGGGACATCCAACTCCTACGAGCAGTACTTC. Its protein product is CAWSVGTSNSYEQYF.

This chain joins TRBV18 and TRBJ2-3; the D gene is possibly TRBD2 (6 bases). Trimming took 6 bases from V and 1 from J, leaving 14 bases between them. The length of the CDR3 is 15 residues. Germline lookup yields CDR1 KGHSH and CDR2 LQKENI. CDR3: CASSQPSGGTDTQYF. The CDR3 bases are TGTGCCAGCTCCCAACCGTCGGGGGGCACAGATACGCAGTATTTT.

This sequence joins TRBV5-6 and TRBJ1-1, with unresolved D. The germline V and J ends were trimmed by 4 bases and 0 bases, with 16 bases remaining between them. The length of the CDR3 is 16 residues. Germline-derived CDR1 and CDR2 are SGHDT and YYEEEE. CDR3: CASSGVEGIMNTEAFF. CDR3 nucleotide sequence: TGTGCCAGCAGCGGAGTGGAGGGAATTATGAACACTGAAGCTTTCTTT.

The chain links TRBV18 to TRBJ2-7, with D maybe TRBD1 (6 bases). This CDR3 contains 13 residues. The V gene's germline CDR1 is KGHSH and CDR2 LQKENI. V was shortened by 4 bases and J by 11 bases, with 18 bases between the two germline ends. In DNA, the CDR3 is TGTGCCAGCTCACAGGGTACAGGGAACCGTAAGTACTTC. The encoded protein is CASSQGTGNRKYF.